The present T cell receptor beta chain was sequenced within a study of technical replicates of blood from a few donors. The germline CDR1 and CDR2 sequences are SGHRS and YFSETQ. The V segment lost 4 bases and the J segment 6 bases; nucleotides outside the gene matches: 4. This CDR3 has 14 amino acids. The table came from immunoSEQ multiplex PCR; TCRdb's copy has only in-frame clones and leaves some out. The sample has tens of thousands of clones, about 95% seen once. The V and J genes are TRBV5-1 and TRBJ1-4, with 9 bases lining up with TRBD1. This receptor was taken from a human donor in good health. Sequenced input: T cells isolated from PBMCs. The CDR3 DNA follows: TGCGCCAGCAGCGCGGGACAGGGACATGAAAAACTGTTTTTT. It specifies CASSAGQGHEKLFF.